This T cell receptor (beta chain) emerged from a study of OX40 agonist ivuxolimab in advanced cancers. Germline loops: CDR1 SGHTA, CDR2 FQGNSA. Trimming at V came to 5 bases and at J to 6 bases, leaving 11 bases not matched to a gene. There are 16 residues in the CDR3. Autoimmune disease history or systemic immunosuppression excluded patients. The sampling schedule covered blood at baseline, cycle 4 day 1, and cycle 7 day 1. A remark on this clone: Antigen specificity is unknown.

Study results and limitations: In general, CD8+ T cells held more expanded clones than CD4+ did, on average. Certain nonresponding patients likewise had low normalized T-cell clonal expansion.

Some clones are missing from TCRdb's copy, which holds only in-frame ones; the method was immunoSEQ multiplex PCR. This sample carries about 20,000 clones, 86% of them seen once, and the ten largest clones take roughly 23%. This specimen was CD4+ or CD8+ T cells sorted from blood, taken in a trial of the OX40 agonist ivuxolimab. This receptor was identified in an adult with an advanced solid tumor such as melanoma, head and neck, liver or kidney cancer. This rearrangement joins TRBV7-2 to TRBJ2-3; TRBD2 matches at 10 bases. The DNA for the CDR3 is TGTGCCAGCAGCCCGACGAGCGGGAGGGTTGCGGATACGCAGTATTTT. Translating gives CASSPTSGRVADTQYF.